Listed below are T cell receptor beta chains from one sample, sequenced in a study of cytomegalovirus exposure and HLA in healthy donors. Using immunoSEQ multiplex PCR, the repertoire was profiled, and TCRdb retains in-frame clones only, with some absent. This table has more than 150,000 clones, 80% appearing once. Sequencing was carried out using PBMCs. These receptors all come from a man aged 40-55 years in good health and CMV-seropositive. Both conserved end residues are part of each CDR3. D genes are given only for firm matches. Where a row states a size, it is once, few, many or the class of an expanded clone; other rows omit it.

d_gene	v_gene	abundance	j_gene	CDR3aa	CDR3nt
TRBD1	TRBV18	-	TRBJ1-5	CASSRTGNNQPQHF	TGTGCCAGCTCACGGACAGGGAACAATCAGCCCCAGCATTTT
-	TRBV21-1	-	TRBJ2-6	CASSKHRGTGANVLTF	TGTGCCAGCAGCAAGCACAGGGGAACTGGGGCCAACGTCCTGACTTTC
TRBD1	TRBV6-5	-	TRBJ2-7	CASSYSTTGGEQYF	TGTGCCAGCAGTTACTCGACGACAGGGGGCGAGCAGTACTTC
TRBD1	TRBV5-1	-	TRBJ2-7	CASSLRLAGGFEQYF	TGCGCCAGCAGCTTGAGATTAGCAGGGGGCTTCGAGCAGTACTTC
TRBD1	TRBV5-6	few	TRBJ1-1	CASSSGQVTEAFF	TGTGCCAGCAGCTCGGGACAGGTTACTGAAGCTTTCTTT
-	TRBV10-3	-	TRBJ2-1	CAISDQNEQFF	TGTGCCATCAGTGATCAAAATGAGCAGTTCTTC
TRBD1	TRBV18	-	TRBJ1-1	CASSPKTGGITEAFF	TGTGCCAGCTCACCCAAGACAGGGGGGATCACTGAAGCTTTCTTT
-	TRBV30	-	TRBJ1-2	CAWDRTRGGGYTF	TGTGCCTGGGACCGGACACGCGGGGGAGGCTACACCTTC
-	TRBV4-3	-	TRBJ1-5	CASSQDRRHGQPQHF	TGCGCCAGCAGCCAAGATAGGAGGCACGGTCAGCCCCAGCATTTT
-	TRBV27	-	TRBJ2-3	CASSPYRDTQYF	TGTGCCAGCAGCCCCTACCGAGATACGCAGTATTTT
-	TRBV19	-	TRBJ1-2	CASRREPRYGYTF	TGTGCCAGTAGGCGGGAGCCTAGGTATGGCTACACCTTC
TRBD2	TRBV9	-	TRBJ2-3	CASSVASGGSTDTQYF	TGTGCCAGCAGCGTGGCCAGCGGGGGGAGTACAGATACGCAGTATTTT
-	TRBV15	once	TRBJ2-7	CATSSRRTPSYEQYF	TGTGCCACCAGCAGTAGGCGGACACCCTCCTACGAGCAGTACTTC
-	TRBV2	-	TRBJ2-7	CASSEAAAARVQYF	TGTGCCAGCAGTGAAGCAGCGGCGGCAAGGGTGCAGTACTTC
TRBD1	TRBV19	-	TRBJ1-2	CASSILVDRAYGYTF	TGTGCCAGTAGTATTCTTGTGGACAGGGCCTATGGCTACACCTTC
-	TRBV19	-	TRBJ1-2	CASSDQGHANYGYTF	TGTGCCAGTAGTGATCAGGGGCACGCTAACTATGGCTACACCTTC
-	TRBV7-9	-	TRBJ2-4	CASSLARGLAKNIQYF	TGTGCCAGCAGCTTAGCGCGAGGCTTAGCCAAAAACATTCAGTACTTC
TRBD1	TRBV7-9	-	TRBJ1-2	CASSPPLGQGLNYGYTF	TGTGCCAGCAGCCCACCCCTTGGACAGGGGCTGAACTATGGCTACACCTTC